The clone carrying this T cell receptor beta chain was counted at least ten times. Antigen unknown. Template material for amplifying TCR beta CDR3 regions consisted of RNA transcripts. Primed by the HTBI set, a first-round RT-PCR was run on the TCR CDR3. TCRdb re-called the multiplex PCR reads with MiXCR, one entry per CDR3 protein. The sample comprises approximately 700,000 distinct CDR3 sequences, less than 20% of which are singletons, and over 7.5% rests with the top ten. This sample is part of a study of T cells in Graves' hyperthyroidism and ophthalmopathy. The study's findings and limits: Ophthalmopathy got predicted by the model a median 6.5 months before its onset.

The CDR3 covers 17 residues. The trim removed 6 bases at V and 7 bases at J, leaving 16 bases unmatched. Germline V gene data show CDR1 as MDHEN and CDR2 as SYDVKM. These patients, aged 18 to 65, had recently diagnosed hyperthyroidism lasting under 2 months. Patients were excluded for uncontrolled infection, other autoimmune disease, pregnancy or lactation. Using more than 7.5 ml of fresh peripheral blood, PBMCs were prepared. The gene calls are TRBV28 and TRBJ2-2, with 8 positions matching TRBD2. The TCR originated in a young man with Graves' hyperthyroidism. The sample was blood. This CDR3 is CASSLDYSGKVGGELFF. The CDR3 nucleotides read TGTGCCAGCAGCCTCGATTATAGCGGGAAGGTCGGCGGGGAGCTGTTTTTT.